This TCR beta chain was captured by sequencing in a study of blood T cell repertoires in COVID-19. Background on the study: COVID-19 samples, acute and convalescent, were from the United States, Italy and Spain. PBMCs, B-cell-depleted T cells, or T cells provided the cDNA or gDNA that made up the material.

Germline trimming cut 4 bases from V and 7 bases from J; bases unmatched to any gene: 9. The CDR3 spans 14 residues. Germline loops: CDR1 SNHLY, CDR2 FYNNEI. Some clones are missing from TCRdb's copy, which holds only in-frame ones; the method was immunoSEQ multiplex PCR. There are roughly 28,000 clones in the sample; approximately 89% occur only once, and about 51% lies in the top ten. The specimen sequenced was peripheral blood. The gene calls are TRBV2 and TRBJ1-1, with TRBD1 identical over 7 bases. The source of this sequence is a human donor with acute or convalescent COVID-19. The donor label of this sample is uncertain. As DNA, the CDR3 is TGTGCCAGCAGTGCCCCACAGGGGACCTTTGAAGCTTTCTTT. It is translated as CASSAPQGTFEAFF.